This T cell receptor beta chain was captured by sequencing in a study of CD8+ T cells in alopecia areata. As for the study in general: Tofacitinib administration to treated patients was oral, at 5 to 10 mg twice daily.

Whole-study findings and limits: Clarity of TCR sharing across patients fell short of that in mice, possibly HLA-related.

Germline CDR1 SGHAT, CDR2 FQDESV (reference sequence). Trimming removed 5 bases at V and 1 base at J, with 7 bases between. The CDR3 totals 13 residues. Sequencing relied on a cDNA template that was reverse transcribed from extracted RNA. Here immunoSEQ multiplex PCR was the method, and the copy in TCRdb shows in-frame clones only, minus some. The top ten hold 0.45% of the sample, which has over 200,000 clones, 50% to 60% seen once. Notes on this clone: The antigen is not known.

Peripheral blood and lesional scalp punch biopsies were taken from alopecia areata patients. This specimen was CD4+ T cells sorted from blood, taken at week 0. The chain couples TRBV11-1 to TRBJ2-3; D is undetermined. This sequence originates from a human donor with alopecia areata. The CDR3 DNA reads as TGTGCCAGCAGCCTCTTCCGCACAGATACGCAGTATTTT. It is translated as CASSLFRTDTQYF.